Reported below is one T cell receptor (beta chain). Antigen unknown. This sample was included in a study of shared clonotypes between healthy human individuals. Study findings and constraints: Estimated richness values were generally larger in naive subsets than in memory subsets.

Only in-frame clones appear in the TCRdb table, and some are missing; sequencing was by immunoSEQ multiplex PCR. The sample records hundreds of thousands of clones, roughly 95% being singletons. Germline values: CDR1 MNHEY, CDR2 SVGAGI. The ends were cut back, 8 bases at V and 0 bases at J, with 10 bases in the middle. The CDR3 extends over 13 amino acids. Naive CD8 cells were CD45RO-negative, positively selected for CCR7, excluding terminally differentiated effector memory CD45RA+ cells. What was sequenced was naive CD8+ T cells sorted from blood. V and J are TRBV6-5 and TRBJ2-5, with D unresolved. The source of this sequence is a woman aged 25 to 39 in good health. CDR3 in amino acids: CASSGVDQETQYF. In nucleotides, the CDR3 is TGTGCCAGCTCTGGGGTAGACCAAGAGACCCAGTACTTC.